This T cell receptor (beta chain) appears in the sequencing data of a study of OX40 agonist ivuxolimab in advanced cancers. The wider study: Subjects had a mean age of about 65 years, with a range of about 23 to 85; more than 70% were male.

General study points: Clonal expansion was seen in CD4+ and CD8+ blood T cells by week 6 at 0.1 to 3.0 mg/kg. No determination was made of the antigen specificity of the expanded peripheral T cells. Researchers report that CD8+ T cells had, on average, more expanded clones than CD4+.

A note on this clone: What it binds is unknown.

Measured with immunoSEQ multiplex PCR; TCRdb has only the in-frame clones, and not every one. The profile shows more than 70,000 clones, 80% to 90% of them singletons. The CDR3 covers 16 residues. Germline trimming cut 6 bases from V and 6 bases from J; bases unmatched to any gene: 16. From germline, CDR1 is KGHSH and CDR2 LQKENI. The source of this sequence is an adult with an advanced solid tumor such as melanoma, head and neck, liver or kidney cancer. The chain couples TRBV18 to TRBJ1-2; 7 positions match TRBD1. The source material was CD4+ or CD8+ T cells sorted from blood, sampled in a trial of the OX40 agonist ivuxolimab. CDR3 sequence (DNA): TGTGCCAGCTCTCGATCGACAGGGAATGATGCGAATGGCTACACCTTC. Encoded protein: CASSRSTGNDANGYTF.